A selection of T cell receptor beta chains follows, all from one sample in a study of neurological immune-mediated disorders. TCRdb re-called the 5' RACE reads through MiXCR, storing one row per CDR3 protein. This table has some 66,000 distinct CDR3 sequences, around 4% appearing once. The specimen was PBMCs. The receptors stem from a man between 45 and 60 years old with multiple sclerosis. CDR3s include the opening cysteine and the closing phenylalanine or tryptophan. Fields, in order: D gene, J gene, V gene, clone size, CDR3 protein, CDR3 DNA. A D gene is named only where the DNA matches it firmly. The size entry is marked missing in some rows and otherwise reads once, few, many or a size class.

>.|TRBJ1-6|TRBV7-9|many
CASSLAGHPIIQPLHF
TGTGCCAGCAGCTTAGCCGGGCATCCTATAATTCAACCCCTCCACTTT
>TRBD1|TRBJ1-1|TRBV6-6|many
CASSYPDRATEAFF
TGTGCCAGCAGTTACCCTGACAGGGCCACTGAAGCTTTCTTT
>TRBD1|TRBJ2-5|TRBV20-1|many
CSAPTQTGSWGTQYF
TGCAGTGCCCCAACCCAGACAGGGTCGTGGGGGACCCAGTACTTC
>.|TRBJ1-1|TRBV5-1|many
CASSLVSNTEAFF
TGCGCCAGCAGCCTCGTAAGTAACACTGAAGCTTTCTTT
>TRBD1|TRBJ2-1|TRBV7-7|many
CASSLNRGNEQFF
TGTGCTAGCAGCTTGAACAGGGGAAATGAGCAGTTCTTC
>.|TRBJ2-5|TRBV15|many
CATSEGRETQYF
TGTGCCACCAGCGAGGGTCGTGAGACCCAGTACTTC
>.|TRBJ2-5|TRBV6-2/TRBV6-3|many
CASSYPGETQYF
TGTGCCAGCAGTTACCCTGGGGAGACCCAGTACTTC
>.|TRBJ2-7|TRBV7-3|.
CASSLRAGTAEGEQYF
TGTGCCAGCAGCTTAAGGGCCGGGACAGCGGAGGGGGAGCAGTACTTC
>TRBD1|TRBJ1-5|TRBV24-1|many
CATSDEDRREPQNF
TGTGCCACCAGTGATGAGGACAGGAGAGAGCCCCAGAATTTT
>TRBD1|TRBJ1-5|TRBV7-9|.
CASSTGTANSQPQHF
TGTGCCAGCAGCACCGGGACAGCAAATAGTCAGCCCCAGCATTTT
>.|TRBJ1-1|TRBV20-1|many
CSAKGNTEAFF
TGCAGTGCCAAGGGGAACACTGAAGCTTTCTTT
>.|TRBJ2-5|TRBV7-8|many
CASSLREETQYF
TGTGCCAGCAGCTTGAGGGAAGAGACCCAGTACTTC
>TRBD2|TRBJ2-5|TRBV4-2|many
CASSQDPAGGPETQYF
TGTGCCAGCAGCCAAGATCCAGCGGGGGGACCAGAGACCCAGTACTTC
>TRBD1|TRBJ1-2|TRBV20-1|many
CSAHRGLNYGYTF
TGCAGTGCTCACAGGGGTCTCAACTATGGCTACACCTTC
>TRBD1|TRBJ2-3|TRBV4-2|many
CASSQDWAGGGSDTQYF
TGTGCCAGCAGCCAAGATTGGGCAGGGGGCGGTTCAGATACGCAGTATTTT
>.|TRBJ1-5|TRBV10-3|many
CAIRSGGQPQHF
TGTGCCATCAGATCGGGGGGTCAGCCCCAGCATTTT
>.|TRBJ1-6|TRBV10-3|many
CAINRDRNNSPLHF
TGTGCCATCAACCGGGACCGAAATAATTCACCCCTCCACTTT
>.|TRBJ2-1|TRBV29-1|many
CSVETMGGEQFF
TGCAGCGTTGAAACAATGGGGGGTGAGCAGTTCTTC
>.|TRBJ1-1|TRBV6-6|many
CASSPRVRMNTEAFF
TGTGCCAGCAGTCCCAGGGTACGCATGAACACTGAAGCTTTCTTT
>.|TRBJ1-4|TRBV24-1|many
CATSDPQERQRTNEKLFF
TGTGCCACCAGTGACCCTCAGGAAAGACAAAGAACTAATGAAAAACTGTTTTTT
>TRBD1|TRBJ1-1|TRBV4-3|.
CASSARTGGTEAFF
TGCGCCAGCAGCGCCCGGACAGGGGGCACTGAAGCTTTCTTT
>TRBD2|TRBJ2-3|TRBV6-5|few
CASSYGAGGADTQYF
TGTGCCAGCAGTTACGGTGCGGGGGGGGCCGATACGCAGTATTTT
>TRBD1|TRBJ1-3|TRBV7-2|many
CASSSQGAKAGNTIYF
TGTGCCAGCAGCTCTCAGGGGGCGAAGGCTGGAAACACCATATATTTT
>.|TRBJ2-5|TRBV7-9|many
CASSSLGETQYF
TGTGCCAGCAGCTCCCTGGGGGAGACCCAGTACTTC
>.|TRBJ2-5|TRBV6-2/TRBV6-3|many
CASMQERGLWTQYF
TGTGCCAGCATGCAAGAACGCGGCCTATGGACCCAGTACTTC
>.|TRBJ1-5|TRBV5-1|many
CASSLRENQPQHF
TGCGCCAGCAGCTTGAGAGAGAATCAGCCCCAGCATTTT
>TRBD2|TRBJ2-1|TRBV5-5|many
CASSFKGLAGGAAYNEQFF
TGTGCCAGCAGCTTTAAGGGACTAGCGGGGGGGGCAGCCTACAATGAGCAGTTCTTC
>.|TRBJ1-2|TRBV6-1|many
CASRNPQGPYGYTF
TGTGCCAGCAGAAACCCTCAGGGCCCCTATGGCTACACCTTC
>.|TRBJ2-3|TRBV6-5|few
CASSPSSGPNTQYF
TGTGCCAGCAGCCCCTCTTCGGGTCCAAATACGCAGTATTTT
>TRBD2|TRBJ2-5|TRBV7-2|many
CASSSQAGVRETQYF
TGTGCCAGCAGCTCCCAAGCGGGGGTTCGCGAGACCCAGTACTTC
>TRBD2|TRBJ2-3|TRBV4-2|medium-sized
CASSQEVASGGAQGTQYF
TGTGCCAGCAGCCAAGAAGTGGCTAGCGGGGGAGCACAGGGTACGCAGTATTTT
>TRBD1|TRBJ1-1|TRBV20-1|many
CSARDRDRGSNTEAFF
TGCAGTGCTAGAGATCGAGACAGGGGGTCCAACACTGAAGCTTTCTTT
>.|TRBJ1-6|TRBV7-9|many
CASSLDPDSPLNF
TGTGCCAGCAGCTTGGATCCCGATTCACCCCTCAACTTT
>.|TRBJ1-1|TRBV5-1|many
CASSLGSLINTEAFF
TGCGCCAGCAGCTTGGGGAGCTTAATAAACACTGAAGCTTTCTTT
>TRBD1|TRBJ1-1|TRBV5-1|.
CASSLGDRGPNTEAFF
TGCGCCAGCAGCTTGGGGGACAGGGGGCCAAACACTGAAGCTTTCTTT
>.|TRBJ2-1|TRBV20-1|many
CSAALPTSYNEQFF
TGCAGTGCAGCACTCCCAACCTCCTACAATGAGCAGTTCTTC
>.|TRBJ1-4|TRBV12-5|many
CASGPGAATNEKLFF
TGTGCTAGTGGGCCGGGGGCGGCAACTAATGAAAAACTGTTTTTT